Given below is one T cell receptor beta chain in context. The antigen is undetermined. This sample is drawn from a study of T cell responses to AZD1222 COVID-19 vaccine. Data came from immunoSEQ multiplex PCR; TCRdb stores just in-frame clones and leaves some out. Here the sample spans 80,000 to 95,000 clones, 92% being singletons. The length of the CDR3 is 21 residues. V was trimmed by 0 bases and J by 0 bases, leaving 25 bases between them. Germline V gene sequence: CDR1 SGDLS, CDR2 YYNGEE. Study results and caveats: Reportedly, nearly half of unique spike TCRs recognized epitopes outside B.1.351/B.1.1.7 mutations. Females made up more of the donors, who were largely white British, and clonal diversity may have come out too low.

The source was peripheral blood, collected on day 0 of AZD1222 vaccination. The origin of this receptor is an adult in good health. The chain links TRBV9 to TRBJ2-1, with a possible D match to TRBD1 (10 bases). In DNA form, the CDR3 reads TGTGCCAGCAGCGTAGGGACAGGGGGTAGCGGGAGCCCCAGCTCCTACAATGAGCAGTTCTTC. Amino acids: CASSVGTGGSGSPSSYNEQFF. Based on the CDR3 plus reference TRBV9 and TRBJ2-1, the full variable domain is DSGVTQTPKHLITATGQRVTLRCSPRSGDLSVYWYQQSLDQGLQFLIQYYNGEERAKGNILERFSAQQFPDLHSELNLSSLELGDSALYFCASSVGTGGSGSPSSYNEQFFGPGTRLTVL.